Each of the 19 T cell receptor beta chains below was sequenced from the same sample in a study of blood T cell repertoires in COVID-19. TCRdb's copy holds only in-frame clones and misses some; the assay was immunoSEQ multiplex PCR. The sample has 30,000 to 35,000 clones; around 85% are singletons. Material for sequencing was peripheral blood. These receptors were obtained from a human donor with acute or convalescent COVID-19. The donor label of this sample is uncertain.

This clone has just one count. The chain recombines TRBV7-3 with TRBJ1-2; D is possibly TRBD1 (6 bases). V lost 5 bases to trimming and J lost 1 base, with 8 bases between them. The V gene's germline CDR1 is SGHTA and CDR2 FQGTGA. The CDR3 is 13 residues long. The CDR3 loop reads CASSQDSNYGYTF. CDR3 DNA sequence: TGTGCCAGCAGCCAGGACAGTAACTATGGCTACACCTTC.

This chain's CDR3 is CASSSGLAGQETQYF. The CDR3 DNA sequence: TGTGCCAGCAGCTCGGGACTAGCGGGGCAAGAGACCCAGTACTTC. J is TRBJ2-5 and V is TRBV5-4; the match to TRBD2 covers 13 bases. The germline gives CDR1 SGHNT, CDR2 YYREEE (reference sequence). The V gene end was trimmed by 3 bases and the J gene end by 2 bases; junction bases not matched to a gene: 1. This CDR3 region has 15 residues.

V is TRBV7-2 and J is TRBJ2-5; tentative D call: TRBD2 (7 bases). With 5 bases removed from V and 1 base from J, the gap between germline ends came to 14 bases. The CDR3 has 15 residues. Germline assignment: CDR1 SGHTA and CDR2 FQGNSA. The chain's CDR3 is CASSRGAGAQETQYF. The DNA of the CDR3 is TGTGCCAGCAGCCGGGGGGCGGGGGCCCAAGAGACCCAGTACTTC.

The chain carries TRBV6-2 or TRBV6-3 and TRBJ2-1, with 9 bases matching TRBD1. This CDR3 is built from 16 residues. Germline V gives CDR1 MNHEY, CDR2 SVGEGT. V lost 5 bases and J lost 4; bases outside the gene matches: 9. The DNA of the CDR3 is TGTGCCAGCAGTCCGCCCGGGACAGGGCCTTACAATGAGCAGTTCTTC. This codes for CASSPPGTGPYNEQFF.

V usage is TRBV5-1 and J usage is TRBJ2-4, with a tentative D call TRBD2 (6 bases). V gave up 4 bases and J gave up 3 bases, with 17 bases separating them. CDR3 length equals 16 residues. The germline gives CDR1 SGHRS, CDR2 YFSETQ. This chain's CDR3 is CASSLIAGRSKNIQYF. CDR3 nucleotides: TGCGCCAGCAGCCTAATCGCGGGACGGAGCAAAAACATTCAGTACTTC.

The chain links TRBV18 to TRBJ1-4; D uncertain. This CDR3 spans 15 amino acids. Trimming left V 3 bases short and J 3 bases short, with 11 bases between. Germline lookup yields CDR1 KGHSH and CDR2 LQKENI. The CDR3 nucleotides read TGTGCCAGCTCACCTGCGGGATTGGCTAATGAAAAACTGTTTTTT. This codes for CASSPAGLANEKLFF. Full variable domain (outside the CDR3, taken from reference TRBV18 and TRBJ1-4): NAGVMQNPRHLVRRRGQEARLRCSPMKGHSHVYWYRQLPEEGLKFMVYLQKENIIDESGMPKERFSAEFPKEGPSILRIQQVVRGDSAAYFCASSPAGLANEKLFFGSGTQLSVL.

The chain links TRBV6-5 to TRBJ2-1; 8 bases are a match to TRBD2. The V gene end was trimmed by 7 bases and the J gene end by 0 bases; junction bases not matched to a gene: 5. This CDR3 has 15 residues. The germline V gene encodes CDR1 MNHEY and CDR2 SVGAGI. The CDR3 here is CASKAGVSSYNEQFF. The CDR3, as DNA: TGTGCCAGCAAAGCGGGAGTAAGCTCCTACAATGAGCAGTTCTTC.

V usage is TRBV19 and J usage is TRBJ2-3; perhaps TRBD2 as D (5 bases). Germline values: CDR1 LNHDA, CDR2 SQIVND (reference sequence). Trimming stripped 2 bases from V and 4 bases from J, with 25 bases between. This CDR3 is 19 amino acids long. This chain's CDR3 is CASSISPPLLGVNADTQYF. The DNA of the CDR3 is TGTGCCAGTAGTATATCGCCCCCGTTACTAGGAGTGAACGCAGATACGCAGTATTTT.

The V gene is TRBV4-1, the J gene TRBJ2-7, with 7 bases matching TRBD1. Trimming took 3 bases from V and 2 from J; bases not matched to a gene: 13. The CDR3 totals 17 residues. CDR1 MGHRA and CDR2 YSYEKL come from the germline V gene. CDR3 sequence reads: CASSHPPGQRAPYEQYF. CDR3 DNA: TGCGCCAGCAGCCACCCCCCGGGACAGAGGGCCCCCTACGAGCAGTACTTC.

V and J are TRBV18 and TRBJ1-5; possible D gene TRBD1, 6 bases. The germline gives CDR1 KGHSH, CDR2 LQKENI. The V end lost 3 bases, the J end lost 2 bases, and 8 bases lay between the germline ends. This CDR3 contains 14 residues. The CDR3 here is CASSPGGGNQPQHF. CDR3 nucleotide sequence: TGTGCCAGCTCACCTGGGGGCGGCAATCAGCCCCAGCATTTT.

The V call is TRBV7-2, the J call TRBJ1-1; D ambiguous. Germline V gene lookup returns CDR1 SGHTA and CDR2 FQGNSA. The V and J ends lost 1 base and 2 bases respectively, with 8 bases between them. CDR3 length: 14 amino acids. CDR3 sequence (DNA): TGTGCCAGCAGCTTAGGGGCAGGAAACACTGAAGCTTTCTTT. Amino acids: CASSLGAGNTEAFF. The full variable domain, in which reference TRBV7-2 and TRBJ1-1 provide the parts outside the CDR3, is GAGVSQSPSNKVTEKGKDVELRCDPISGHTALYWYRQSLGQGLEFLIYFQGNSAPDKSGLPSDRFSAERTGGSVSTLTIQRTQQEDSAVYLCASSLGAGNTEAFFGQGTRLTVV.

The V call is TRBV19, the J call TRBJ2-1, with 7 bases aligning to TRBD2. Germline CDR1 is LNHDA and CDR2 is SQIVND (reference sequence). CDR3 size: 13 residues. The V segment lost 3 bases and the J segment 12 bases; nucleotides outside the gene matches: 8. The CDR3 coding sequence is TGTGCCAGTAGTATGGGGGGGGGTGAGCGGCAGTTCTTC. The encoded protein is CASSMGGGERQFF.

The V and J genes are TRBV30 and TRBJ1-6; no clear D gene. Deletions cut 0 bases from V and 9 bases from J, with 12 bases between. The CDR3 runs 14 residues. Germline loops: CDR1 GTSNPN, CDR2 SVGIG (reference sequence). The CDR3 DNA reads as TGTGCCTGGAGTGTGGCAGGTTCTCGTTCACCCCTCCACTTT. It codes for CAWSVAGSRSPLHF. The full variable domain, its missing parts supplied by reference TRBV30 and TRBJ1-6, is SQTIHQWPATLVQPVGSPLSLECTVEGTSNPNLYWYRQAAGRGLQLLFYSVGIGQISSEVPQNLSASRPQDRQFILSSKKLLLSDSGFYLCAWSVAGSRSPLHFGNGTRLTVT.

The chain uses TRBV4-1 and TRBJ1-5; D not resolved. V was trimmed by 0 bases and J by 7 bases, leaving 13 bases between them. Germline V gene data show CDR1 as MGHRA and CDR2 as YSYEKL. The CDR3 runs to 15 residues. The CDR3 loop reads CASSQEGGGGQPQHF. CDR3 nucleotides: TGCGCCAGCAGCCAAGAGGGAGGAGGTGGACAGCCCCAGCATTTT.

The rearrangement joins TRBV30 to TRBJ2-7; D unclear. Between the trimmed V and J ends, which lost 1 base and 3 bases, there was a span of 4 bases. This CDR3 comprises 11 residues. CDR1 is GTSNPN and CDR2 is SVGIG in the germline V gene (reference sequence). The chain's CDR3 is CAWSGSYEQYF. The CDR3, as DNA: TGTGCCTGGAGTGGCAGCTACGAGCAGTACTTC. The full variable domain, its missing parts supplied by reference TRBV30 and TRBJ2-7, is SQTIHQWPATLVQPVGSPLSLECTVEGTSNPNLYWYRQAAGRGLQLLFYSVGIGQISSEVPQNLSASRPQDRQFILSSKKLLLSDSGFYLCAWSGSYEQYFGPGTRLTVT.

V usage is TRBV27 and J usage is TRBJ2-1; D is uncertain. V was cut by 4 bases and J by 4 bases, with 8 bases left in between. This CDR3 region has 13 residues. Germline V lookup: CDR1 MNHEY, CDR2 SMNVEV (reference sequence). For the CDR3, the DNA is TGTGCCAGCAGTTCCAACTGGTACAATGAGCAGTTCTTC. Amino acids: CASSSNWYNEQFF.

The rearrangement links TRBV7-2 to TRBJ1-2; TRBD1 matches at 9 bases. Trimming at V came to 4 bases and at J to 4 bases, leaving 7 bases not matched to a gene. The V gene's germline CDR1 is SGHTA and CDR2 FQGNSA. This CDR3 is built from 15 residues. The DNA for the CDR3 is TGTGCCAGCAGCTACCAACAGGGGGCTCTCTATGGCTACACCTTC. It encodes CASSYQQGALYGYTF.

The chain is built from TRBV20-1 and TRBJ2-3; weak D call: TRBD1 (6 bases). Trimming left V 5 bases short and J 6 bases short, with 9 bases between. CDR1 DFQATT and CDR2 SNEGSKA come from the germline V gene (reference sequence). The CDR3 is made up of 11 amino acids. In DNA form, the CDR3 reads TGCAGTGCTCTAACAGGGGATACGCAGTATTTT. Its protein product is CSALTGDTQYF.

The chain has TRBV28 and TRBJ1-1; possible D gene TRBD1, 5 bases. The CDR3 has 12 residues. The V and J ends lost 1 base and 12 bases respectively, with 12 bases between them. Per germline, CDR1 MDHEN and CDR2 SYDVKM. This CDR3 reads CASSLSQAGPFF. The CDR3 DNA reads as TGTGCCAGCAGTTTATCCCAGGCGGGACCTTTCTTT.